This entry lists 27 T cell receptor beta chains sequenced from one sample in a study of control samples from healthy donors and cancer patients. The repertoire was sequenced with immunoSEQ multiplex PCR; TCRdb's copy has only in-frame clones and lacks some. This table holds about 140,000 clones, about 85% found once. The sequenced material came from blood. These receptors came from a woman in her twenties or thirties in good health.

The chain joins TRBV5-1 to TRBJ2-7; TRBD1 matches 7 bases. The CDR3 spans 15 residues. Per germline, CDR1 SGHRS and CDR2 YFSETQ. J lost 3 bases, V lost 5 bases, and 11 bases had no gene match. In DNA form, the CDR3 reads TGCGCCAGCAGTCTTGACCCGGGACAGAACTACGAGCAGTACTTC. This encodes CASSLDPGQNYEQYF.

The chain carries TRBV30 and TRBJ1-5; 8 bases are a match to TRBD1. The CDR3 contains 16 residues. V lost 2 bases and J lost 6; bases outside the gene matches: 12. From germline, CDR1 is GTSNPN and CDR2 SVGIG (reference sequence). CDR3 DNA: TGTGCCTGGAGTCCCCCCTCAGGGGGCGGCCCTCAGCCCCAGCATTTT. This translates into CAWSPPSGGGPQPQHF.

The chain links TRBV10-1 to TRBJ1-2; D gene uncertain. Germline V gene lookup returns CDR1 WNHNN and CDR2 SYGVQD (reference sequence). This CDR3 spans 14 amino acids. The germline V and J ends were trimmed by 2 bases and 4 bases, with 11 bases remaining between them. The CDR3 is CASSEPGVPYGYTF. The CDR3 DNA follows: TGCGCCAGCAGTGAGCCTGGGGTGCCCTATGGCTACACCTTC.

This chain joins TRBV4-1 and TRBJ1-3; no reliable D call. The germline gives CDR1 MGHRA, CDR2 YSYEKL. The V end lost 0 bases, the J end lost 4 bases, and 4 bases lay between the germline ends. CDR3 length: 13 amino acids. The CDR3 loop is CASSQEPGNTIYF. The CDR3 region has the DNA TGCGCCAGCAGCCAAGAACCCGGAAACACCATATATTTT.

V is TRBV24-1 and J is TRBJ2-1; the D gene is possibly TRBD2 (6 bases). V was clipped by 5 bases and J by 4 bases, with 11 bases between them. Germline V gene sequence: CDR1 KGHDR, CDR2 SFDVKD. This CDR3 comprises 14 residues. CDR3 sequence (DNA): TGTGCCACCAGTGCCCCCGCGGGGTACAATGAGCAGTTCTTC. Translation: CATSAPAGYNEQFF.

The chain joins TRBV15 to TRBJ2-5, with TRBD2 identical over 8 bases. Germline-derived CDR1 and CDR2 are LNHNV and YYDKDF (reference sequence). J lost 4 bases, V lost 8 bases, and 6 bases had no gene match. The CDR3 contains 13 residues. CDR3 DNA: TGTGCCACCCAGCGGGGGCGGAGAGAGACCCAGTACTTC. Amino acids: CATQRGRRETQYF.

The chain has TRBV25-1 and TRBJ2-7; 8 nucleotides agree with TRBD1. With V trimmed by 7 bases and J by 1 base, 6 bases remained unmatched. The germline CDR1 and CDR2 sequences are MGHDK and SYGVNS. The CDR3 spans 14 residues. The CDR3 DNA follows: TGTGCCAGCAATGGACAGGGCCCTTCCTACGAGCAGTACTTC. It yields the protein CASNGQGPSYEQYF.

The chain links TRBV28 to TRBJ2-6; D unclear. Germline V CDR1 and CDR2: MDHEN, SYDVKM. The V end lost 7 bases, the J end lost 4 bases, and 17 bases lay between the germline ends. The CDR3 loop spans 16 amino acids. For the CDR3, the DNA is TGTGCCAGCATGTACTTGGCCGGGCTCGGGGCCAACGTCCTGACTTTC. Its translation is CASMYLAGLGANVLTF.

The J gene is TRBJ2-2, the V gene TRBV7-2; D is ambiguous. The CDR3 runs 13 residues. Germline V lookup: CDR1 SGHTA, CDR2 FQGNSA. Trimming cost V 4 bases and J 2 bases, with 5 bases left between them. Here the CDR3 reads CASSYKNTGELFF. CDR3 sequence (DNA): TGTGCCAGCAGCTACAAAAACACCGGGGAGCTGTTTTTT.

The rearrangement uses TRBV4-1 and TRBJ1-5; D possibly corresponds to TRBD1 (5 bases). This CDR3 spans 14 amino acids. Trimming took off 4 bases at V and 0 bases at J, with 7 bases between the two ends. Germline V gives CDR1 MGHRA, CDR2 YSYEKL. In nucleotides, the CDR3 is TGCGCCAGCAGCCCGGGGGATAGCAATCAGCCCCAGCATTTT. Its translation is CASSPGDSNQPQHF.

In this sample, this clone turned up a few times. The chain recombines TRBV5-1 with TRBJ2-1, with 15 bases aligning to TRBD2. This CDR3 comprises 16 residues. Losses at the gene ends were 6 bases for V and 8 bases for J; bases not matched to a gene: 9. Looked up from germline, CDR1 is SGHRS and CDR2 is YFSETQ. The CDR3 spells CASTIPGLAGGYEQFF. The CDR3, as DNA: TGCGCCAGCACCATTCCAGGACTAGCGGGGGGGTATGAGCAGTTCTTC.

This chain joins TRBV5-1 and TRBJ2-1; 9 bases line up with TRBD2. Per germline, CDR1 SGHRS and CDR2 YFSETQ. The CDR3 totals 15 residues. V trimming: 4 bases; J trimming: 3 bases; junction bases outside the gene matches: 5. In DNA form, the CDR3 reads TGCGCCAGCAGCAGAGGGACTAGCCACTACAATGAGCAGTTCTTC. It is translated as CASSRGTSHYNEQFF.

The chain uses TRBV6-7 and TRBJ2-2, with D unresolved. TRBV6-7 is known as an ORF, though its function is uncertain. The CDR3 loop spans 14 amino acids. V lost 6 bases, J lost 4 bases, and 12 bases lay in between. In DNA form, the CDR3 reads TGTGCCAGCAGCCCCCGCGGACCCACCGGGGAGCTGTTTTTT. Its translation is CASSPRGPTGELFF.

The chain combines TRBV5-5 with TRBJ2-7; possible D gene TRBD2, 5 bases. V lost 2 bases, J lost 7 bases, and 10 bases lay in between. This CDR3 contains 12 residues. Germline V gives CDR1 SGHKS, CDR2 YYEKEE (reference sequence). The CDR3 sequence: CASSFGSGEQYF. The CDR3 DNA reads TGTGCCAGCAGCTTCGGGTCGGGAGAGCAGTACTTC.

This chain connects TRBV7-6 to TRBJ2-1, with 11 bases aligning to TRBD2. Trimming cost V 5 bases and J 3 bases; bases outside gene matches: 9. This CDR3 is 17 amino acids long. CDR1 SGHVS and CDR2 FNYEAQ come from the germline V gene. As DNA, the CDR3 is TGTGCCAGCAGCCCTAGACTAGCGGGGCAGAGCTACAATGAGCAGTTCTTC. Protein: CASSPRLAGQSYNEQFF.

V usage is TRBV19 and J usage is TRBJ1-2; D gene ambiguous. The CDR3 consists of 15 residues. The V end lost 0 bases, the J end lost 4 bases, and 12 bases lay between the germline ends. The germline V gene encodes CDR1 LNHDA and CDR2 SQIVND (reference sequence). CDR3 region: CASSIDTDLRYGYTF. CDR3 nucleotide sequence: TGTGCCAGTAGTATAGATACAGATCTACGCTATGGCTACACCTTC.

The chain recombines TRBV19 with TRBJ1-5; possibly TRBD1 for D (6 bases). Germline V gene lookup returns CDR1 LNHDA and CDR2 SQIVND (reference sequence). V lost 7 bases, J lost 7 bases, and 14 bases lay in between. The CDR3 is 13 residues long. The CDR3 spells CASTTQGGQPQHF. CDR3 DNA sequence: TGTGCCAGTACCACCCAAGGGGGACAGCCCCAGCATTTT.

This clone was picked up one time. The V gene is TRBV12-3 or TRBV12-4, the J gene TRBJ2-1, with 8 nucleotides matching TRBD1. With 7 bases clipped from V and 10 bases from J, the junction kept 9 bases outside the gene matches. The CDR3 runs 13 residues. The CDR3 spells CASTQNTGGEQFF. The CDR3 DNA reads TGTGCCAGCACTCAAAACACAGGGGGAGAGCAGTTCTTC.

V and J are TRBV28 and TRBJ2-7, with TRBD1 as a possible D gene (5 bases). There are 12 residues in the CDR3. Trimming stripped 6 bases from V and 5 bases from J, with 11 bases between. The V gene's germline CDR1 is MDHEN and CDR2 SYDVKM. CDR3 loop: CASSLTVNEQYF. The CDR3 DNA reads TGTGCCAGCAGCTTGACAGTGAACGAGCAGTACTTC.

This chain uses TRBV6-5 with TRBJ1-6; D not resolved. The CDR3 has 14 amino acids. CDR1 is MNHEY and CDR2 is SVGAGI in the germline V gene. Trimming cost V 4 bases and J 6 bases, with 10 bases left between them. This CDR3 reads CASSSYSGNSPLHF. The DNA for the CDR3 is TGTGCCAGCAGTTCCTATAGCGGTAATTCACCCCTCCACTTT.

For the CDR3, the DNA is TGTGCCAGCAGACGGGGACTAGCGGATAGCACAGATACGCAGTATTTT. Translation gives CASRRGLADSTDTQYF. This chain uses TRBV2 with TRBJ2-3; 11 nucleotides match TRBD2. The germline V gene encodes CDR1 SNHLY and CDR2 FYNNEI. V lost 6 bases, J lost 0 bases, and 5 bases stayed unmatched. The CDR3 totals 16 residues.

This chain uses TRBV25-1 with TRBJ1-1; TRBD1 matches at 7 bases. V gave up 2 bases and J gave up 3 bases; unmatched junction bases: 3. This CDR3 is 14 amino acids long. CDR1 and CDR2 (germline): MGHDK, SYGVNS. CDR3 nucleotide sequence: TGTGCCAGCAGTGAAAGGGGGCCACACACTGAAGCTTTCTTT. Residues: CASSERGPHTEAFF.

The gene calls are TRBV24-1 and TRBJ2-7; TRBD2 agrees at 7 bases. CDR1 is KGHDR and CDR2 is SFDVKD in the germline V gene. The V segment lost 9 bases and the J segment 1 base; nucleotides outside the gene matches: 8. The CDR3 length is 14 residues. In nucleotides, the CDR3 is TGTGCCACCCGAGATGGACTAGAATCCTACGAGCAGTACTTC. Translation gives CATRDGLESYEQYF.

This clone appeared a few times. The CDR3 coding sequence is TGTGCCACCAGTCCCGGGACAGGGGACAAACGGGAGCTGTTTTTT. It encodes CATSPGTGDKRELFF. The chain is built from TRBV24-1 and TRBJ2-2, with TRBD1 matching 10 bases. Trimming at V came to 6 bases and at J to 9 bases, leaving 9 bases not matched to a gene. The germline CDR1 and CDR2 sequences are KGHDR and SFDVKD. The CDR3 length is 15 residues.

The rearrangement uses TRBV6-5 and TRBJ1-2, with TRBD1 as a possible D gene (5 bases). The CDR3 is 14 residues long. Trimming left V 0 bases short and J 8 bases short, with 13 bases between. Germline CDR1 reads MNHEY; CDR2 reads SVGAGI. In DNA, the CDR3 is TGTGCCAGCAGTTACTCGACGGGGGAGGGGGGCTACACCTTC. This encodes CASSYSTGEGGYTF.

This clone was counted once. V and J are TRBV10-1 and TRBJ2-3; 10 positions agree with TRBD2. Germline trimming cut 3 bases from V and 1 base from J; bases unmatched to any gene: 13. Germline loops: CDR1 WNHNN, CDR2 SYGVQD (reference sequence). The CDR3 totals 19 residues. For the CDR3, the DNA is TGCGCCAGCAGTGATGTGTCTAGCGGGAGTACTTTCGGCACAGATACGCAGTATTTT. Protein: CASSDVSSGSTFGTDTQYF.

This rearrangement joins TRBV12-3 or TRBV12-4 to TRBJ1-5; D remains unclear. The CDR3 extends over 11 amino acids. Trimming left V 5 bases short and J 5 bases short, with 4 bases between. CDR3 sequence (DNA): TGTGCCAGCAGTAGTGATCAGCCCCAGCATTTT. Translated: CASSSDQPQHF.